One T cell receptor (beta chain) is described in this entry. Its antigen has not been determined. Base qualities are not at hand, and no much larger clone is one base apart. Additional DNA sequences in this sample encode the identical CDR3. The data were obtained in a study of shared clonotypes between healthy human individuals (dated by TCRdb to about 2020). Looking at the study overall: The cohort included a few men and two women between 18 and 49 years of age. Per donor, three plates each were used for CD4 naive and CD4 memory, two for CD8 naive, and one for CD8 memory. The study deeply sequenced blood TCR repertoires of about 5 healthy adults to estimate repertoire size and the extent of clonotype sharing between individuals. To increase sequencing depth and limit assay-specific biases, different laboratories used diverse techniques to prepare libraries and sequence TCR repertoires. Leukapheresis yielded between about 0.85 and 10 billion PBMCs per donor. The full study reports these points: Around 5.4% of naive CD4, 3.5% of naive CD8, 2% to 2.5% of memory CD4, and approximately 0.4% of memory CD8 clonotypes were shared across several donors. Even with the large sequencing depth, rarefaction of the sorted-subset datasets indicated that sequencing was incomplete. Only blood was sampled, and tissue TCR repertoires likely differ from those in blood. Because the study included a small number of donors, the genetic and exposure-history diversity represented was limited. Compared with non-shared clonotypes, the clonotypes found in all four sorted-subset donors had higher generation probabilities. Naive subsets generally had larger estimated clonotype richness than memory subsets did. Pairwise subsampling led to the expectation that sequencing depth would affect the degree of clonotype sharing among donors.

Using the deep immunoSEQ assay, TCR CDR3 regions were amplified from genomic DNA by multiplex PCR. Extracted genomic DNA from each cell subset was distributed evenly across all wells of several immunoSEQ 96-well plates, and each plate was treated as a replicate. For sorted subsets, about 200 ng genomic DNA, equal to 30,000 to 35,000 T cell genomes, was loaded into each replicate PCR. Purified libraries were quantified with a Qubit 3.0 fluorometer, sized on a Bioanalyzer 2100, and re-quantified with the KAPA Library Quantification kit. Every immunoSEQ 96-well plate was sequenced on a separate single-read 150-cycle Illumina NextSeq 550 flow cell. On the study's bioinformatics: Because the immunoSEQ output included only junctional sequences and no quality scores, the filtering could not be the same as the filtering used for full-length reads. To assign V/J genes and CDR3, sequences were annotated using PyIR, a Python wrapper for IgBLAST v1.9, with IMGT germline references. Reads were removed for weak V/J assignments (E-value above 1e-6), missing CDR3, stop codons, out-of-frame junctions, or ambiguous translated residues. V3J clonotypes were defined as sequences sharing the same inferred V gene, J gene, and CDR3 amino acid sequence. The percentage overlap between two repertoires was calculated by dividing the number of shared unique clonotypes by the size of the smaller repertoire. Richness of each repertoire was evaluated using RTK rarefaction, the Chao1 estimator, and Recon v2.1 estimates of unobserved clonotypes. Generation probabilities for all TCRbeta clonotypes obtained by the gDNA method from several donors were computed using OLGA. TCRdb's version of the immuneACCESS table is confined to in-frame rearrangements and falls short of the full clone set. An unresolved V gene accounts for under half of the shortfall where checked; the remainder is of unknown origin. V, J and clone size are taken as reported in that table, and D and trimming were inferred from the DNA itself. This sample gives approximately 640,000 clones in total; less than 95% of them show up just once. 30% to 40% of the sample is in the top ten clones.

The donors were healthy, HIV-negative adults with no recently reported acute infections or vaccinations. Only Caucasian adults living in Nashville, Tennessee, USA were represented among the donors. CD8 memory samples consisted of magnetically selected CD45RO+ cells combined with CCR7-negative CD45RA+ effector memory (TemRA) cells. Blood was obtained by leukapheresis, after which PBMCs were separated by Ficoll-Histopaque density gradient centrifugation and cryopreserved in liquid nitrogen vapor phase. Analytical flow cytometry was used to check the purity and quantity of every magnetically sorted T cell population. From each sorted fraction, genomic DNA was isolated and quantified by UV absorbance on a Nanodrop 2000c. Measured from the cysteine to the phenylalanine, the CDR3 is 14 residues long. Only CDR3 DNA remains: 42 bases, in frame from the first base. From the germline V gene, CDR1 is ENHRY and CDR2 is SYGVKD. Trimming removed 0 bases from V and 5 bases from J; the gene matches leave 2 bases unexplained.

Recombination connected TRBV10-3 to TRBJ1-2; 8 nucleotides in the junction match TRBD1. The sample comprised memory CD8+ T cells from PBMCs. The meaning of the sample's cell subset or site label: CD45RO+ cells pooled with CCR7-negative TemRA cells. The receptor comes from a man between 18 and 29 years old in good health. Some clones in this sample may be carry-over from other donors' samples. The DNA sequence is TGTGCCATCAGTGAGTCGGGGACAGGATATGGCTACACCTTC. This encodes CAISESGTGYGYTF.